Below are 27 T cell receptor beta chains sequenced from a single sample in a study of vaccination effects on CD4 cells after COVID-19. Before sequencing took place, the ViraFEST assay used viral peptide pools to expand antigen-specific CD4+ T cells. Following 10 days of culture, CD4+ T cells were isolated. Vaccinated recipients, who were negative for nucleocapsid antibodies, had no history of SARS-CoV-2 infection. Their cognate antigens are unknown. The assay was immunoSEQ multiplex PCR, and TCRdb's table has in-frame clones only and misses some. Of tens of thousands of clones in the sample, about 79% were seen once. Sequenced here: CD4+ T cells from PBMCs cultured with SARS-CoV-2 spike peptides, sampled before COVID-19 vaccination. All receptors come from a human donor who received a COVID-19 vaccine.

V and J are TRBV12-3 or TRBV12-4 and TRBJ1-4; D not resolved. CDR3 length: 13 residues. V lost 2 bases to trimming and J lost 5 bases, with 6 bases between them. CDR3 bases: TGTGCCAGCAGTTTACAGGCGAATGAAAAACTGTTTTTT. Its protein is CASSLQANEKLFF.

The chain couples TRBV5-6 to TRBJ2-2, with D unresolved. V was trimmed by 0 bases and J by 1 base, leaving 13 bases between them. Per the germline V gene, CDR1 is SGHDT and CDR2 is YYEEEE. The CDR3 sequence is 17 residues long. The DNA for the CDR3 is TGTGCCAGCAGCTTGGTTTTCGGTTCAGGGAACACCGGGGAGCTGTTTTTT. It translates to CASSLVFGSGNTGELFF.

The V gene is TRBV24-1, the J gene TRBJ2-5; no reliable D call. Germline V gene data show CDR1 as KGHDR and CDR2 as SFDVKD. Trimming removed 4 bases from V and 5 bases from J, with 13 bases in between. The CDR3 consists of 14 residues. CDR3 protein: CATSDRTQTETQYF. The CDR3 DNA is TGTGCCACCAGTGACCGGACGCAGACGGAGACCCAGTACTTC.

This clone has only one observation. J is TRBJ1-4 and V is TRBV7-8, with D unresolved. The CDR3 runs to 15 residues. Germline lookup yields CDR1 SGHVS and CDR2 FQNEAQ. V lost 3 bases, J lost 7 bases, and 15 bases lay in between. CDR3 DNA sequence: TGTGCCAGCAGCTTTTCGTCTTATACGGCTGAAAAACTGTTTTTT. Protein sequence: CASSFSSYTAEKLFF. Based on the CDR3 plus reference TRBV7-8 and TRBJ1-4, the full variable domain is GAGVSQSPRYKVAKRGQDVALRCDPISGHVSLFWYQQALGQGPEFLTYFQNEAQLDKSGLPSDRFFAERPEGSVSTLKIQRTQQEDSAVYLCASSFSSYTAEKLFFGSGTQLSVL.

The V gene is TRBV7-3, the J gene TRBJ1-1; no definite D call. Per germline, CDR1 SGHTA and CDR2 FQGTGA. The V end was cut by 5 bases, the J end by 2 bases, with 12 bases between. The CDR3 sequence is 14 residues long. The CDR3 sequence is CASSQSGLNTEAFF. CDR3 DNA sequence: TGTGCCAGCAGCCAAAGCGGGCTAAACACTGAAGCTTTCTTT.

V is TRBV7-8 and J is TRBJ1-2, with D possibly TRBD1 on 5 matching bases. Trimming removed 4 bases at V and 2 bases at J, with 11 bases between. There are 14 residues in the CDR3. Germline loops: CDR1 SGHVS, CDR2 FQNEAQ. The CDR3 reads CASSSGGDNYGYTF. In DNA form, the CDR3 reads TGTGCCAGCAGCTCGGGTGGGGACAACTATGGCTACACCTTC.

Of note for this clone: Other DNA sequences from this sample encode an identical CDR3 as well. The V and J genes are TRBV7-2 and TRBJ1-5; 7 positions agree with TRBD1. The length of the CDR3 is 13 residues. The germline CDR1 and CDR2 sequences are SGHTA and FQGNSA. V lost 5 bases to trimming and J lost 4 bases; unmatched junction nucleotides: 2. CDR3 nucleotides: TGTGCCAGCAGCCAACAGGGGAATCAGCCCCAGCATTTT. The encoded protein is CASSQQGNQPQHF.

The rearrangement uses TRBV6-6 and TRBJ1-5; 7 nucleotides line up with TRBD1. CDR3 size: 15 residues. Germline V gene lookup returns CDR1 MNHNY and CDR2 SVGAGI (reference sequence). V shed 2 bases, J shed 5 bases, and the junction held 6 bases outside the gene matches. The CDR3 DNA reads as TGTGCCAGCAGTTACCGGACAGGTGACGATCAGCCCCAGCATTTT. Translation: CASSYRTGDDQPQHF.

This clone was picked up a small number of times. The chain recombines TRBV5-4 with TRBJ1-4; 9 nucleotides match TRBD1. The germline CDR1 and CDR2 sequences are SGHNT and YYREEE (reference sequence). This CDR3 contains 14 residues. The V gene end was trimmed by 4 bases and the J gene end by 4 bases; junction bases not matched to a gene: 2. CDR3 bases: TGTGCCAGCAGCAAGGGACAGGGTAATGAAAAACTGTTTTTT. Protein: CASSKGQGNEKLFF.

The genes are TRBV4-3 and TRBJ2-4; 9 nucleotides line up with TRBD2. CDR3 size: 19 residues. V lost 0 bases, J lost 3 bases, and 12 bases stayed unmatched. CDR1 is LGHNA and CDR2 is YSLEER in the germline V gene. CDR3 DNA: TGCGCCAGCAGCCAAGATGCGGGAGGGCGAGGTAGCAGCAAAAACATTCAGTACTTC. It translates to CASSQDAGGRGSSKNIQYF.

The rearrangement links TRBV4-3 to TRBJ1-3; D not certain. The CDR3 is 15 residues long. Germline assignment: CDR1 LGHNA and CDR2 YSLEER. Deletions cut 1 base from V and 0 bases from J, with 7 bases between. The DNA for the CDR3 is TGCGCCAGCAGCCAAGGTCGGCACTCTGGAAACACCATATATTTT. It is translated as CASSQGRHSGNTIYF.

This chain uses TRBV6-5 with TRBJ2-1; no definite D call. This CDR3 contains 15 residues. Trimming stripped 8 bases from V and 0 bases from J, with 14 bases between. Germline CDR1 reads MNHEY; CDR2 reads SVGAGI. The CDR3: CASRTRSSSYNEQFF. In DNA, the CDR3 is TGTGCCAGCCGCACAAGAAGCAGCTCCTACAATGAGCAGTTCTTC.

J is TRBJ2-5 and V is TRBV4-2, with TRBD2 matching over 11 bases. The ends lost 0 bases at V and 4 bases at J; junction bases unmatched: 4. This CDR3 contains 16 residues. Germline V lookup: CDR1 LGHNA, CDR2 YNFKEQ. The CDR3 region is CASSQETSGVPETQYF. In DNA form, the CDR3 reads TGTGCCAGCAGCCAAGAGACTAGCGGGGTACCAGAGACCCAGTACTTC.

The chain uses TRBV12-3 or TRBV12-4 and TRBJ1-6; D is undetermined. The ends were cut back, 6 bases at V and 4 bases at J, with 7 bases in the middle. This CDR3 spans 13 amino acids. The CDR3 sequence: CASSQLYNSPLHF. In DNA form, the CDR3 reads TGTGCCAGCAGCCAGTTATATAATTCACCCCTCCACTTT.

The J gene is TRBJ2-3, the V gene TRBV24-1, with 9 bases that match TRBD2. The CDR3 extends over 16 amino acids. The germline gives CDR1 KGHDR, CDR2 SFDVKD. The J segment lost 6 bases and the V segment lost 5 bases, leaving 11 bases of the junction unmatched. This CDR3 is CATSVLNGGGEDTQYF. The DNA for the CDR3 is TGTGCCACCAGTGTCCTTAACGGCGGGGGGGAGGATACGCAGTATTTT.

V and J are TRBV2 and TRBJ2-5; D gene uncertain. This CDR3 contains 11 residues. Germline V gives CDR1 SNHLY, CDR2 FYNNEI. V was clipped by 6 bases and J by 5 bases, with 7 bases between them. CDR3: CASSGRETQYF. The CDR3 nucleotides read TGTGCCAGCAGCGGTCGTGAGACCCAGTACTTC.

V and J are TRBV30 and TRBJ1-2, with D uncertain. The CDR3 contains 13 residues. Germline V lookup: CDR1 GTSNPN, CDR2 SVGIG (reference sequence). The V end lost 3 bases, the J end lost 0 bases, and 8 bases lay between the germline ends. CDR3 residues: CAWSESANYGYTF. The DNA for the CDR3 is TGTGCCTGGAGCGAGTCCGCTAACTATGGCTACACCTTC.

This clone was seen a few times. The CDR3 DNA follows: TGTGCCAGCAGCTCGGGACAGGGGAATCAGCCCCAGCATTTT. Translated: CASSSGQGNQPQHF. The chain is built from TRBV7-8 and TRBJ1-5, with TRBD1 matching 10 bases. The CDR3 has 14 amino acids. CDR1 SGHVS and CDR2 FQNEAQ come from the germline V gene. Trimming removed 4 bases from V and 4 bases from J; junction bases left unmatched: 1.

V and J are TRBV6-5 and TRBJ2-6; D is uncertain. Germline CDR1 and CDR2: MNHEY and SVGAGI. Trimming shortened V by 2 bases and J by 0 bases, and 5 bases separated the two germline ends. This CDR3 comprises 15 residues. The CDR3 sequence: CASSYRYSGANVLTF. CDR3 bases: TGTGCCAGCAGTTACAGGTACTCTGGGGCCAACGTCCTGACTTTC.

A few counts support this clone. The CDR3 DNA reads as TGCGCCAGCAGCCGGGACAGGTTGAACACCGGGGAGCTGTTTTTT. This sequence encodes CASSRDRLNTGELFF. V usage is TRBV4-1 and J usage is TRBJ2-2; 8 bases match TRBD1. The germline CDR1 and CDR2 sequences are MGHRA and YSYEKL. The CDR3 runs 15 residues. V was pared by 4 bases and J by 1 base, with 2 bases of the junction left unmatched.

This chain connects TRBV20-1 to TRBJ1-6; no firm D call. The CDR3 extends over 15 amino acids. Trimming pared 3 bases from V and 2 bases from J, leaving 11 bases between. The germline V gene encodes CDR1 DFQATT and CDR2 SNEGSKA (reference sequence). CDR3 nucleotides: TGCAGTGCTAGTGTACGGGTACCCTATAATTCACCCCTCCACTTT. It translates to CSASVRVPYNSPLHF.

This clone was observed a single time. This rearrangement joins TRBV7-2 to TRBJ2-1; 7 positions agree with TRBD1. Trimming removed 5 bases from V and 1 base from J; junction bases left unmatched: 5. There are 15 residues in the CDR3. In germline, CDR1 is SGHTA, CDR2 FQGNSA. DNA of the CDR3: TGTGCCAGCAGCGCCGACAGGGCGTCCTACAATGAGCAGTTCTTC. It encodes CASSADRASYNEQFF.

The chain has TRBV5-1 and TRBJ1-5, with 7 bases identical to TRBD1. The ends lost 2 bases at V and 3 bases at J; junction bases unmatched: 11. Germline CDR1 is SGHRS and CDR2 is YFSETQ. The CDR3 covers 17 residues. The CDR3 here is CASSFGPLTGDNQPQHF. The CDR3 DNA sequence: TGCGCCAGCAGCTTTGGGCCCCTAACAGGGGACAATCAGCCCCAGCATTTT.

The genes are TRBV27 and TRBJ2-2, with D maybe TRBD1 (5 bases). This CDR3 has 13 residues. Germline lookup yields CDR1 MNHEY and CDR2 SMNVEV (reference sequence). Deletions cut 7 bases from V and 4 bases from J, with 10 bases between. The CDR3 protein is CASKIRGTGELFF. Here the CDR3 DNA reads TGTGCCAGCAAGATAAGGGGCACCGGGGAGCTGTTTTTT.

The chain's CDR3 is CATSDPRGTTTTDTQYF. The CDR3 DNA is TGTGCCACCAGTGACCCCAGGGGGACTACCACCACAGATACGCAGTATTTT. V and J are TRBV24-1 and TRBJ2-3, with D perhaps being TRBD1 or TRBD2 (7 bases each). The CDR3 is 17 amino acids. Per germline, CDR1 KGHDR and CDR2 SFDVKD. V was shortened by 4 bases and J by 2 bases, with 18 bases between the two germline ends.

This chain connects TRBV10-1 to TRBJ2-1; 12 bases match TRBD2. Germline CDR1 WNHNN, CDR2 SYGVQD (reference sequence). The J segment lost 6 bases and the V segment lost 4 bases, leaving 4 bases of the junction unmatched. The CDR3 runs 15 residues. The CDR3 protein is CASSVTSGGFNEQFF. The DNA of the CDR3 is TGCGCCAGCAGTGTGACTAGCGGGGGTTTCAATGAGCAGTTCTTC.

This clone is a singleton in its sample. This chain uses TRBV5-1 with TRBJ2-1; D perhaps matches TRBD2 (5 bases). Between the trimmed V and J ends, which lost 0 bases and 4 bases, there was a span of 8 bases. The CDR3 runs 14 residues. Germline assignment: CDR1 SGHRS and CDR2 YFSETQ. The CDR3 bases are TGCGCCAGCAGCTTGGTATCGGGGTACAATGAGCAGTTCTTC. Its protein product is CASSLVSGYNEQFF.